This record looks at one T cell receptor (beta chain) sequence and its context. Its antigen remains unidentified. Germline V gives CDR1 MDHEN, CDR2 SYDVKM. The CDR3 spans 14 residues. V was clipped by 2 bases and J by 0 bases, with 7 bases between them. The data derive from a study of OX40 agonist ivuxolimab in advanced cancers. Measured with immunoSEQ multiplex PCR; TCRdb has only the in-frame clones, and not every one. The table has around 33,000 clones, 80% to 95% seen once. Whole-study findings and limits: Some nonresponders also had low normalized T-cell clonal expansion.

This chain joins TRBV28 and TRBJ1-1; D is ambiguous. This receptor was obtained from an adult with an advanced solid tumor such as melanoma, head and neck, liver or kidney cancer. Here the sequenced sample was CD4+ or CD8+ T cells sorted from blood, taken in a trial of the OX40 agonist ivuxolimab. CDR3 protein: CASSLIGLNTEAFF. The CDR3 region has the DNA TGTGCCAGCAGTTTAATTGGGTTGAACACTGAAGCTTTCTTT. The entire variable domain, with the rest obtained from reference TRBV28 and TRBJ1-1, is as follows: DVKVTQSSRYLVKRTGEKVFLECVQDMDHENMFWYRQDPGLGLRLIYFSYDVKMKEKGDIPEGYSVSREKKERFSLILESASTNQTSMYLCASSLIGLNTEAFFGQGTRLTVV.